This is a list of T cell receptor beta chains from one sample in a study of blood T cell repertoires in COVID-19. Assay: immunoSEQ multiplex PCR; the TCRdb copy retains only in-frame clones and omits some. The sample yields about 310,000 clones, around 92% seen once. The sequenced sample consisted of PBMCs or T cells enriched from blood (not recorded which). These receptors originate from a woman in her 30s who had recovered from COVID-19. CDR3s include the opening cysteine and the closing phenylalanine or tryptophan. Each record gives: J gene, V gene, D gene, CDR3 protein. A D gene is named only where the DNA matches it firmly.

TRBJ2-7 TRBV5-5 . CASRYGEFPGLVAYEQYF
TRBJ1-4 TRBV7-9 . CASMRELNEKLFF
TRBJ1-1 TRBV28 . CASSFRGQPNTEAFF
TRBJ2-3 TRBV29-1 TRBD1 CSVSGQGGSTDTQYF
TRBJ1-4 TRBV29-1 TRBD1 CSVTQGAQEKLFF
TRBJ1-3 TRBV4-1 TRBD1 CASSPLRGQGASGNTIYF
TRBJ2-1 TRBV5-4 TRBD1 CASSFGQGARNEQFF
TRBJ2-7 TRBV7-8 TRBD1 CASSNRDRASYEQYF
TRBJ2-1 TRBV27 . CANPTIIYNEQFF
TRBJ1-4 TRBV4-1 TRBD1 CASSRTGVSNEKLFF
TRBJ2-4 TRBV6-5 . CASRPLSGDKNIQYF
TRBJ1-1 TRBV5-4 TRBD1 CASSWDRNTEAFF
TRBJ2-3 TRBV5-5 TRBD2 CASSLSPAGGQDTQYF
TRBJ2-2 TRBV5-1 . CASSLTTRTNTGELFF
TRBJ2-7 TRBV3-1/TRBV3-2 . CASRNRGNSYEQYF
TRBJ2-7 TRBV7-6 TRBD2 CASSLGAGGTYEQYF
TRBJ2-1 TRBV29-1 . CSARGGTNYNEQFF
TRBJ2-7 TRBV30 . CAWTQELHEQYF
TRBJ2-7 TRBV20-1 TRBD1 CSASSDRVGQYF
TRBJ2-7 TRBV3-1/TRBV3-2 . CASSETGEGEQYF
TRBJ1-1 TRBV6-1 . CASSEKHYEAFF
TRBJ1-6 TRBV5-1 . CASSLDRNSPLHF
TRBJ2-3 TRBV6-5 . CASNHGDTQYF
TRBJ2-1 TRBV6-5 . CASGIAQYNEQFF
TRBJ1-3 TRBV5-5 TRBD1 CASSPGTGGIFGNTIYF
TRBJ2-3 TRBV28 TRBD1 CASSGQGAGTDTQYF
TRBJ1-5 TRBV6-5 . CASKTGSPDGQPQHF
TRBJ2-1 TRBV5-1 TRBD2 CARSRTSGSYNEQFF
TRBJ1-1 TRBV9 . CASSGEYTEAFF
TRBJ2-1 TRBV7-2 TRBD1 CASSYGQGRNRYEQFF
TRBJ1-1 TRBV6-5 . CASRQTRGTEAFF
TRBJ2-2 TRBV27 . CASRRAGGTGELFF
TRBJ1-2 TRBV18 TRBD1 CASSRTGDGYTF
TRBJ2-7 TRBV3-1/TRBV3-2 . CASSATKNEQYF
TRBJ2-1 TRBV18 TRBD2 CASSSPGLAGEVGSYNEQFF
TRBJ2-1 TRBV11-3 . CASSLGPGEQFF
TRBJ2-5 TRBV5-1 . CASSLAGVQGETQYF
TRBJ1-6 TRBV6-2/TRBV6-3 . CASSYSGLGRRSYNSPLHF
TRBJ2-1 TRBV7-2 . CASSLATPYNEQFF
TRBJ2-5 TRBV14 TRBD2 CASSQRAGGHQETQYF
TRBJ2-1 TRBV13 TRBD2 CASSSTSGRYNEQFF
TRBJ2-5 TRBV2 TRBD2 CASSDLAGGEETQYF
TRBJ2-7 TRBV27 TRBD2 CASSLSLAGGFYEQYF
TRBJ2-1 TRBV13 TRBD2 CASSWGGGYNEQFF
TRBJ2-3 TRBV15 . CATSRVTTTDTQYF
TRBJ1-6 TRBV7-8 TRBD1 CASSGRTGSNSPLHF
TRBJ1-4 TRBV7-8 . CASSLARTQNLNEKLFF
TRBJ2-1 TRBV7-9 . CASSLANLVKFF
TRBJ2-5 TRBV18 . CASSPPSSETQYF